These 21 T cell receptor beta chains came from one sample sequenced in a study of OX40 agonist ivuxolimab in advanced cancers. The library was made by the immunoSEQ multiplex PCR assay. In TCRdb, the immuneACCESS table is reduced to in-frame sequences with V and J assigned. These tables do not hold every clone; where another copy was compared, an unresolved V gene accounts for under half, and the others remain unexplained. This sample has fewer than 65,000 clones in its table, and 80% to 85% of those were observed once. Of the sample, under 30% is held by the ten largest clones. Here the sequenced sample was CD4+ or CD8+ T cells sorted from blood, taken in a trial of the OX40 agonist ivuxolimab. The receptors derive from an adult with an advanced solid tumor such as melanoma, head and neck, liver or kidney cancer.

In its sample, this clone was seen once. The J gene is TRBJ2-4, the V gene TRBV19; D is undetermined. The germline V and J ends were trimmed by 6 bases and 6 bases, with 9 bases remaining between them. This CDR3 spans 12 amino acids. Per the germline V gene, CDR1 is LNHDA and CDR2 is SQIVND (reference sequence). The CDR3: CASSNLGNIQYF. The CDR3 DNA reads TGTGCCAGTAGCAATCTTGGAAACATTCAGTACTTC.

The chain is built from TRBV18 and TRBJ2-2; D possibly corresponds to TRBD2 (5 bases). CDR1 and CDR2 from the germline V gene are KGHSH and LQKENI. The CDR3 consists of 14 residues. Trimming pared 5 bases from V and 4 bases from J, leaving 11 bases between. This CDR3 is CASSEGVGTGELFF. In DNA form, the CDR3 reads TGTGCCAGCTCAGAGGGAGTCGGCACCGGGGAGCTGTTTTTT.

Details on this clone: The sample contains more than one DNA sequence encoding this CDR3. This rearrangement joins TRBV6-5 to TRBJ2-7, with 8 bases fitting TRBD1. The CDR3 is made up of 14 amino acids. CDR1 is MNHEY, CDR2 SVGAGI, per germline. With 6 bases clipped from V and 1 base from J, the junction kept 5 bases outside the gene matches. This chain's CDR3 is CASSDRGVSYEQYF. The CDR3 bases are TGTGCCAGCAGCGACAGGGGCGTATCCTACGAGCAGTACTTC.

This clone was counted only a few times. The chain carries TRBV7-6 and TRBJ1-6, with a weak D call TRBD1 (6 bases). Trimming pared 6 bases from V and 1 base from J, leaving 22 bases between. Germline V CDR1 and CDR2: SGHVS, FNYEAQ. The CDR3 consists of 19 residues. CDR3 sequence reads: CASSPLRPGAGSYNSPLHF. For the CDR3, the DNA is TGTGCCAGCAGTCCCTTGCGCCCAGGGGCAGGGTCCTATAATTCACCCCTCCACTTT.

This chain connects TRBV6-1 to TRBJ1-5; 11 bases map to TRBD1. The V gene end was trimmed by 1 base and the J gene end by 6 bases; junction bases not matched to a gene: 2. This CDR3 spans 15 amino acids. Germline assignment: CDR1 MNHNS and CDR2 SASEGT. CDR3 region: CASSEGTGGGQPQHF. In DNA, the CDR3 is TGTGCCAGCAGTGAAGGGACAGGGGGCGGTCAGCCCCAGCATTTT.

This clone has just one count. CDR3 amino acids: CASSSAGSQYF. CDR3 in DNA: TGTGCCAGCAGCTCCGCCGGTTCCCAGTACTTC. The chain joins TRBV7-2 to TRBJ2-5, with D uncertain. The CDR3 covers 11 residues. The germline V gene encodes CDR1 SGHTA and CDR2 FQGNSA. The V end lost 4 bases, the J end lost 9 bases, and 9 bases lay between the germline ends. The whole variable domain, filled in from reference TRBV7-2 and TRBJ2-5, reads GAGVSQSPSNKVTEKGKDVELRCDPISGHTALYWYRQSLGQGLEFLIYFQGNSAPDKSGLPSDRFSAERTGGSVSTLTIQRTQQEDSAVYLCASSSAGSQYFGPGTRLLVL.

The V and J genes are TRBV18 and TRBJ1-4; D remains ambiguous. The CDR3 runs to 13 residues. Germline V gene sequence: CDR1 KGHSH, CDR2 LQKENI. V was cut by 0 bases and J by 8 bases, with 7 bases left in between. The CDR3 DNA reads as TGTGCCAGCTCACCACCGACGGTAGAAAAACTGTTTTTT. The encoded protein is CASSPPTVEKLFF.

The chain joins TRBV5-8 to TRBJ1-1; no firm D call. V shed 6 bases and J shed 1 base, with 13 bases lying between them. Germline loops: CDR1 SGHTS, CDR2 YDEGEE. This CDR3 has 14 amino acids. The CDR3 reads CASIPGWGNTEAFF. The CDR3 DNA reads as TGTGCCAGCATCCCGGGGTGGGGGAACACTGAAGCTTTCTTT.

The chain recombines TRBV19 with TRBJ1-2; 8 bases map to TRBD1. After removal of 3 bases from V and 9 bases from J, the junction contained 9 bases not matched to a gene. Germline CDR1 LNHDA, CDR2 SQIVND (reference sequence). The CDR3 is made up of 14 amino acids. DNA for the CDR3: TGTGCCAGTAGTATTGGGGGGACAGGATGGAGCTACACCTTC. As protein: CASSIGGTGWSYTF.

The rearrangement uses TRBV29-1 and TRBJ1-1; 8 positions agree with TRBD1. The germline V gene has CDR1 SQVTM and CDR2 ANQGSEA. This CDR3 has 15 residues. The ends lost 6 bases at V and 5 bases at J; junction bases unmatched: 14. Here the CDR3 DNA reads TGCAGCGTGGCGACAGGGGTACCCCGAACAACTGAAGCTTTCTTT. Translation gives CSVATGVPRTTEAFF. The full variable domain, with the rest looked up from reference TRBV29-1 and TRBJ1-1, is SAVISQKPSRDICQRGTSLTIQCQVDSQVTMMFWYRQQPGQSLTLIATANQGSEATYESGFVIDKFPISRPNLTFSTLTVSNMSPEDSSIYLCSVATGVPRTTEAFFGQGTRLTVV.

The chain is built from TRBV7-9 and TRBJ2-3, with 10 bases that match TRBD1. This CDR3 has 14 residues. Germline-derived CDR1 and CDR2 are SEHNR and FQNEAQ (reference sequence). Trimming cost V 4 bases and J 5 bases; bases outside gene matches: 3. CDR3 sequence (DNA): TGTGCCAGCAGCTCGACAGGGGGCAAAGATACGCAGTATTTT. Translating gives CASSSTGGKDTQYF.

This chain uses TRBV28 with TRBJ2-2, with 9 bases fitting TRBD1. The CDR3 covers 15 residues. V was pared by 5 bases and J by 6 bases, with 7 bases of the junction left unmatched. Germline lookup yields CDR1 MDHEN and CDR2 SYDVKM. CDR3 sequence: CASSPPGQGAGELFF. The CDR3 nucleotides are TGTGCCAGCAGTCCTCCGGGACAGGGTGCCGGGGAGCTGTTTTTT.

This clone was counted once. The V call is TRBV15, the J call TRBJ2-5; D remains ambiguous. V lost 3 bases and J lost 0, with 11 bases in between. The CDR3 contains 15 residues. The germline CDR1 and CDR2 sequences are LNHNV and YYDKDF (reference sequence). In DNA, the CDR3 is TGTGCCACCAGCAGTACCCTGACTTACCAAGAGACCCAGTACTTC. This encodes CATSSTLTYQETQYF. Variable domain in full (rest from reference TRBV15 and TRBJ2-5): DAMVIQNPRYQVTQFGKPVTLSCSQTLNHNVMYWYQQKSSQAPKLLFHYYDKDFNNEADTPDNFQSRRPNTSFCFLDIRSPGLGDTAMYLCATSSTLTYQETQYFGPGTRLLVL.

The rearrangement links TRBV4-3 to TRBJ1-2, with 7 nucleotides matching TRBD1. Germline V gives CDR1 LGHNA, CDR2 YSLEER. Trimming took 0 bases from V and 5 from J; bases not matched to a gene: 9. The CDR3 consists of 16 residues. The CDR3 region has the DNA TGCGCCAGCAGCCAAGATACGGAGGGGGCCGTGTATGGCTACACCTTC. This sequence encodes CASSQDTEGAVYGYTF.

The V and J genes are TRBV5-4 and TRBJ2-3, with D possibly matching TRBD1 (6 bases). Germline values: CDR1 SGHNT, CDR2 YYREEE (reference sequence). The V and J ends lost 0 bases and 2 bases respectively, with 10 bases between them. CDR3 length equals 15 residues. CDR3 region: CASSLAGDLTDTQYF. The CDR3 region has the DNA TGTGCCAGCAGCTTGGCAGGGGACCTCACAGATACGCAGTATTTT.

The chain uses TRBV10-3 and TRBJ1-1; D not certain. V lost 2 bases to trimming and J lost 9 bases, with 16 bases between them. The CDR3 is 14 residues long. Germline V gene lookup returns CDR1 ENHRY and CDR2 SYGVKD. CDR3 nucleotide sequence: TGTGCCATCAGTGAGAGTAAAGGGAGCTTGAAAGCTTTCTTT. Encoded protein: CAISESKGSLKAFF.

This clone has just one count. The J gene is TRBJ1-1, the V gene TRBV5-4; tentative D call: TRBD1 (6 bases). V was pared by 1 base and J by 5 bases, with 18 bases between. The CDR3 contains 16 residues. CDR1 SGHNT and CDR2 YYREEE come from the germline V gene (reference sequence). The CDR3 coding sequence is TGTGCCAGCAGCTTGTCCATTCAGGGGAGGGGGACTGAAGCTTTCTTT. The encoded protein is CASSLSIQGRGTEAFF. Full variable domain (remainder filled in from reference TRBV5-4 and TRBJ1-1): ETGVTQSPTHLIKTRGQQVTLRCSSQSGHNTVSWYQQALGQGPQFIFQYYREEENGRGNFPPRFSGLQFPNYSSELNVNALELDDSALYLCASSLSIQGRGTEAFFGQGTRLTVV.

CDR3 region: CASSEAGGIGSPLHF. The CDR3 DNA is TGTGCCAGCAGTGAAGCGGGAGGGATAGGTTCACCCCTCCACTTT. V usage is TRBV6-1 and J usage is TRBJ1-6; D gene ambiguous. This CDR3 has 15 amino acids. Germline CDR1 MNHNS, CDR2 SASEGT. The V and J ends lost 0 bases and 9 bases respectively, with 12 bases between them.

CDR3 bases: TGTGCCAGTAGTATGGTCGGCGGGAGGCCCGAGCAGTACTTC. Translating it yields CASSMVGGRPEQYF. This chain joins TRBV19 and TRBJ2-7; 8 positions agree with TRBD2. V dropped 3 bases and J dropped 6; count of bases not matched to a gene: 7. Germline-derived CDR1 and CDR2 are LNHDA and SQIVND (reference sequence). The CDR3 spans 14 residues.

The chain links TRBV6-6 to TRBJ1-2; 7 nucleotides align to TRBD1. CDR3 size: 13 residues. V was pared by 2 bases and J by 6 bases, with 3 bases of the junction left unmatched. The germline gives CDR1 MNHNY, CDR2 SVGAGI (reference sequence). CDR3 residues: CASSYRQGNGYTF. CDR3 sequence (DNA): TGTGCCAGCAGTTACCGACAGGGCAATGGCTACACCTTC.

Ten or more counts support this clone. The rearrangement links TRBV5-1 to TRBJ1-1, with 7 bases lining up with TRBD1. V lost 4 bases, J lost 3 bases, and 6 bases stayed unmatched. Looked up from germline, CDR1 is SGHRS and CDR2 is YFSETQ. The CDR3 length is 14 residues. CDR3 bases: TGCGCCAGCAGCCCGACAGGGAGGGACACTGAAGCTTTCTTT. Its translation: CASSPTGRDTEAFF.